These T cell receptor beta chains were read from a single sample in a study of PD-L1 blockade in urothelial cancer. Measured with immunoSEQ multiplex PCR; TCRdb has only the in-frame clones, and not every one. The sample lists about 38,000 clones; 85% were seen once. The sample was PBMCs, taken around atezolizumab (anti-PD-L1) treatment. These receptors were obtained from a man older than 75 with urothelial cancer. Both conserved end residues are part of each CDR3. The D gene is left open where the match is weak. Expanded clones are given a class, and other clones once, few, many or no size at all.

abundance: NA
d_gene: NA
j_gene: TRBJ1-2
v_gene: TRBV18
CDR3aa: CASSLSPTENYGYTF
CDR3nt: TGTGCCAGCTCCCTCTCGCCGACGGAGAACTATGGCTACACCTTC

abundance: NA
d_gene: NA
j_gene: TRBJ2-1
v_gene: TRBV28
CDR3aa: CASSKTPYSGNEQFF
CDR3nt: TGTGCCAGCAGCAAAACCCCCTACAGCGGGAATGAGCAGTTCTTC

abundance: NA
d_gene: TRBD2
j_gene: TRBJ2-3
v_gene: TRBV19
CDR3aa: CASSIGRTSGSPDTQYF
CDR3nt: TGTGCCAGTAGTATAGGCCGGACTAGCGGGAGTCCAGATACGCAGTATTTT

abundance: NA
d_gene: NA
j_gene: TRBJ1-2
v_gene: TRBV6-1
CDR3aa: CASRTGREDGYTF
CDR3nt: TGTGCCAGCAGAACTGGCAGGGAGGATGGCTACACCTTC

abundance: NA
d_gene: NA
j_gene: TRBJ2-7
v_gene: TRBV9
CDR3aa: CASSVGSGYSYEQYF
CDR3nt: TGTGCCAGCAGCGTAGGAAGCGGCTATTCCTACGAGCAGTACTTC

abundance: NA
d_gene: TRBD1
j_gene: TRBJ1-2
v_gene: TRBV19
CDR3aa: CASRPGQVYGYTF
CDR3nt: TGTGCCAGCCGACCGGGACAGGTGTATGGCTACACCTTC

abundance: NA
d_gene: TRBD2
j_gene: TRBJ2-2
v_gene: TRBV19
CDR3aa: CASSGLSSGVTRIGELFF
CDR3nt: TGTGCCAGTAGTGGGCTGAGTAGCGGGGTTACAAGGATCGGGGAGCTGTTTTTT

abundance: NA
d_gene: NA
j_gene: TRBJ2-5
v_gene: TRBV18
CDR3aa: CASSPDRGANQETQYF
CDR3nt: TGTGCCAGCTCACCCGACCGTGGGGCGAATCAAGAGACCCAGTACTTC

abundance: few
d_gene: NA
j_gene: TRBJ1-2
v_gene: TRBV30
CDR3aa: CAHRKDNYGYTF
CDR3nt: TGTGCCCACAGGAAGGATAACTATGGCTACACCTTC

abundance: few
d_gene: NA
j_gene: TRBJ1-4
v_gene: TRBV4-3
CDR3aa: CASSQNTGNEKLFF
CDR3nt: TGCGCCAGCAGCCAAAACACAGGGAATGAAAAACTGTTTTTT

abundance: once
d_gene: TRBD1
j_gene: TRBJ1-2
v_gene: TRBV2
CDR3aa: CASRDRGRPGYGYTF
CDR3nt: TGTGCCAGCAGGGACAGGGGGCGCCCAGGCTATGGCTACACCTTC

abundance: NA
d_gene: TRBD1
j_gene: TRBJ1-2
v_gene: TRBV5-1
CDR3aa: CASSQGQGNGYTF
CDR3nt: TGCGCCAGCAGCCAGGGACAGGGGAATGGCTACACCTTC

abundance: NA
d_gene: NA
j_gene: TRBJ2-2
v_gene: TRBV6-5
CDR3aa: CASSYQRSNTGELFF
CDR3nt: TGTGCCAGCAGTTATCAGCGGAGCAACACCGGGGAGCTGTTTTTT

abundance: NA
d_gene: NA
j_gene: TRBJ1-1
v_gene: TRBV5-1
CDR3aa: CASSLAPMGAGAEAFF
CDR3nt: TGCGCCAGCAGCTTGGCTCCTATGGGGGCGGGCGCTGAAGCTTTCTTT

abundance: NA
d_gene: TRBD1
j_gene: TRBJ2-7
v_gene: TRBV15
CDR3aa: CATSPRDRVGHEQYF
CDR3nt: TGTGCCACCAGCCCCCGGGACAGGGTTGGTCACGAGCAGTACTTC

abundance: NA
d_gene: TRBD1
j_gene: TRBJ1-1
v_gene: TRBV30
CDR3aa: CAWTGTGDTEAFF
CDR3nt: TGTGCCTGGACCGGGACAGGGGACACTGAAGCTTTCTTT

abundance: NA
d_gene: NA
j_gene: TRBJ1-5
v_gene: TRBV19
CDR3aa: CASSSLSTSDRIHQPQHF
CDR3nt: TGTGCCAGTAGTAGTTTGTCCACCTCAGACAGGATACATCAGCCCCAGCATTTT

abundance: NA
d_gene: TRBD2
j_gene: TRBJ2-7
v_gene: TRBV5-3
CDR3aa: CARSFVLLGREASYEQYF
CDR3nt: TGTGCCAGAAGCTTCGTCTTACTTGGGCGGGAGGCTTCCTACGAGCAGTACTTC

abundance: once
d_gene: NA
j_gene: TRBJ1-1
v_gene: TRBV4-3
CDR3aa: CASSQTRLNTEAFF
CDR3nt: TGCGCCAGCAGCCAGACAAGGTTGAACACTGAGGCTTTCTTT

abundance: few
d_gene: NA
j_gene: TRBJ2-1
v_gene: TRBV10-1
CDR3aa: CASSVSARGNEQFF
CDR3nt: TGCGCCAGCAGTGTTAGCGCCCGAGGGAATGAGCAGTTCTTC

abundance: few
d_gene: TRBD2
j_gene: TRBJ2-1
v_gene: TRBV30
CDR3aa: CAWRGTKRGPPSYNEQFF
CDR3nt: TGTGCCTGGAGGGGTACAAAGCGGGGCCCCCCCTCCTACAATGAGCAGTTCTTC

abundance: NA
d_gene: TRBD2
j_gene: TRBJ2-2
v_gene: TRBV11-2
CDR3aa: CASMREGIAGELFF
CDR3nt: TGTGCCAGCATGAGGGAGGGCATCGCCGGGGAGCTGTTTTTT

abundance: NA
d_gene: TRBD1
j_gene: TRBJ1-4
v_gene: TRBV13
CDR3aa: CASSQDRGQEKLFF
CDR3nt: TGTGCCAGCAGCCAGGACAGGGGTCAGGAAAAACTGTTTTTT